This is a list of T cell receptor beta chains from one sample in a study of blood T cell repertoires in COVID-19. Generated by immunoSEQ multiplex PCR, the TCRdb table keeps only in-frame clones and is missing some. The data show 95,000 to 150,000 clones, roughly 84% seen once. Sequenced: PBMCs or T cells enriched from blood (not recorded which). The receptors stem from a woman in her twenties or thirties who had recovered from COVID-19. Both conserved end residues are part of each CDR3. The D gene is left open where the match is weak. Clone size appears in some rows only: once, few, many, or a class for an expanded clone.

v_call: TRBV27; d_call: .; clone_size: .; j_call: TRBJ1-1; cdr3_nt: TGTGCCAGCAGTTTCTATGGACAGATGAACACTGAAGCTTTCTTT; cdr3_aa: CASSFYGQMNTEAFF
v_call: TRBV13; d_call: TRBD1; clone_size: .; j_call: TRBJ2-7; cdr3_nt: TGTGCCAGCAGCTCGGGACAGGGCTTCTTCGAGCAGTACTTC; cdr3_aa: CASSSGQGFFEQYF
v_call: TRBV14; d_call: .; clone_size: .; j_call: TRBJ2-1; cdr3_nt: TGTGCCAGCAGCCCCGGACTATATCCTTACAATGAGCAGTTCTTC; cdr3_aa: CASSPGLYPYNEQFF
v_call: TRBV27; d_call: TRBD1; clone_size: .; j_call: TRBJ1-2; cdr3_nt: TGTGCCAGCAGCGGACAGGGGGCACTTCGTGGCTACACCTTC; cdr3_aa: CASSGQGALRGYTF
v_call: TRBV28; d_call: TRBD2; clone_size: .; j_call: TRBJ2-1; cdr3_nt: TGTGCCAGCAGTGGGGGGACTAGCGGGATCGCCTACAATGAGCAGTTCTTC; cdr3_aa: CASSGGTSGIAYNEQFF
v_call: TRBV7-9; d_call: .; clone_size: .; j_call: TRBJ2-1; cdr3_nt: TGTGCCAGCAGCGTACTGAATGAGCAGTTCTTC; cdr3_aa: CASSVLNEQFF
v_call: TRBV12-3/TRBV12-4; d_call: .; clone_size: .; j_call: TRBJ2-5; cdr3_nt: TGTGCCAGCAGTGATGGGGGCCCTGGGACCCAGTACTTC; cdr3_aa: CASSDGGPGTQYF
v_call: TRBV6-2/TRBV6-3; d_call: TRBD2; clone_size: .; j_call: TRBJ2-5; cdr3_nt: TGTGCCAGCAGTTACACCATCGGGACTAGCGGAAATCAAGAGACCCAGTACTTC; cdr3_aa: CASSYTIGTSGNQETQYF
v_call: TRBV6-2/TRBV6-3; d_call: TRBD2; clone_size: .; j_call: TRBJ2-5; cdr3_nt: TGTGCCAGCAGTTCCCGGGAGGCAGGAGCCTGGGAGACCCAGTACTTC; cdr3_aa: CASSSREAGAWETQYF
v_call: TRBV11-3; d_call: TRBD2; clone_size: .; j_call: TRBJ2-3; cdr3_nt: TGTGCCAGCAGCCGAGGGACTAGCGGTTCCACAGATACGCAGTATTTT; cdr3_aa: CASSRGTSGSTDTQYF
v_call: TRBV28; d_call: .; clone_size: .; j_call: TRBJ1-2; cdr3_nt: TGTGCCAGCAGCCTAGGGAGACGGGTAAATGGCTACACCTTC; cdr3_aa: CASSLGRRVNGYTF
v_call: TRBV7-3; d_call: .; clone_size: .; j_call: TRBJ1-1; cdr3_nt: TGTGCCAGCAGCTTTTCGGGGGGTAACACTGAAGCTTTCTTT; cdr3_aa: CASSFSGGNTEAFF
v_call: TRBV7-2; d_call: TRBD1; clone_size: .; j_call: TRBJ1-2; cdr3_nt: TGTGCCAGCAGCTTAGCAGGGGGCGGCAGGGACTATGGCTACACCTTC; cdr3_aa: CASSLAGGGRDYGYTF
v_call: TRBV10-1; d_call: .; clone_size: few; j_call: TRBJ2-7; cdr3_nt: TGCGCCAGCAAAACAGTAACCTACGAGCAGTACTTC; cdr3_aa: CASKTVTYEQYF
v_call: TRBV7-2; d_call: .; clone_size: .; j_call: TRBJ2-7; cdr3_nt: TGTGCCAGCAGCTTGACGAGGGCGGCCTACGAGCAGTACTTC; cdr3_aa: CASSLTRAAYEQYF
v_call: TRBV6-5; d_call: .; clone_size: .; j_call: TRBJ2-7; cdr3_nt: TGTGCCAGCCGATGGAGGGACGAGCAGTACTTC; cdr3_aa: CASRWRDEQYF
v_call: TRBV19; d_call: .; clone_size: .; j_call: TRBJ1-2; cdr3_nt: TGTGCCAGTAGCGAATCAGAAGTGAATGGCTACACCTTC; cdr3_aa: CASSESEVNGYTF
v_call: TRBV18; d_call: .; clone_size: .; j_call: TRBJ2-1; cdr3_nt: TGTGCCAGCTCACTTGACTCTCTAAGGGAGCAGTTCTTC; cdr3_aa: CASSLDSLREQFF
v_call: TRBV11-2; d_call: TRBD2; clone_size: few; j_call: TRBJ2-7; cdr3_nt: TGTGCCAGCAGCCGTCTAGCGGGAGCGGGCTACGAGCAGTACTTC; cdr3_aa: CASSRLAGAGYEQYF